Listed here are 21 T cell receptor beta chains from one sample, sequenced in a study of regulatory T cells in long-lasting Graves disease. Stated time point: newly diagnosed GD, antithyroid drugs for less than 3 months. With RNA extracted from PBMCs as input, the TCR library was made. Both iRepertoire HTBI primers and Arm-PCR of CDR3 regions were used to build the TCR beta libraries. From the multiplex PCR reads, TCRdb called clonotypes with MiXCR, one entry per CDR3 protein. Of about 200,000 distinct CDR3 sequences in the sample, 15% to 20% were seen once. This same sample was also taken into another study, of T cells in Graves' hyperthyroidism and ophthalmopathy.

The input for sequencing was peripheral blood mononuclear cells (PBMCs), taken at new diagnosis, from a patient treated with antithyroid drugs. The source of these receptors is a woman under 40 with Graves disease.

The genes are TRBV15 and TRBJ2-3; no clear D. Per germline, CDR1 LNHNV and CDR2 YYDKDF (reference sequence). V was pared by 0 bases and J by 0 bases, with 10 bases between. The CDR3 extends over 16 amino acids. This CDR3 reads CATSRDGLVSTDTQYF. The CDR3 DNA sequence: TGTGCCACCAGCAGAGATGGATTAGTGAGCACAGATACGCAGTATTTT.

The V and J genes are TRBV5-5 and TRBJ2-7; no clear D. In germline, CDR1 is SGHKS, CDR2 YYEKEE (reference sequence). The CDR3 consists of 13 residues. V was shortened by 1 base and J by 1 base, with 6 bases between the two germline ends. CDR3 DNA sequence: TGTGCCAGCAGCTTGATGGGATCCTACGAGCAGTACTTC. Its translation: CASSLMGSYEQYF.

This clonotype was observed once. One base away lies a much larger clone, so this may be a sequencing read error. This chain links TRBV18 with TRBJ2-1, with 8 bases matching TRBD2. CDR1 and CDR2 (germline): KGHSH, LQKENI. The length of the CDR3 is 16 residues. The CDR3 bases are TGTACCAGCTCACCAAGCAGCGGGAGTGCCTACAATGAGCAGTTCTTC. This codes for CTSSPSSGSAYNEQFF.

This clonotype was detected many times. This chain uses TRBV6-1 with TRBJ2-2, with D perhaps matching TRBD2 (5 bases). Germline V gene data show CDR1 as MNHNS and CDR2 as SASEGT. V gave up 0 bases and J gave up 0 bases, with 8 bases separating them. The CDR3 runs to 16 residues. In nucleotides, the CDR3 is TGTGCCAGCAGTGAAGCGGACTCCTCGAACACCGGGGAGCTGTTTTTT. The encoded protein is CASSEADSSNTGELFF.

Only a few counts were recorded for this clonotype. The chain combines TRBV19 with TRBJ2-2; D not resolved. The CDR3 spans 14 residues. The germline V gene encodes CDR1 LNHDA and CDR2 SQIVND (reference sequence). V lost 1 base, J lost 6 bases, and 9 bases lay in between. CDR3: CASSIGWEAGELFF. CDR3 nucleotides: TGTGCCAGTAGTATAGGGTGGGAAGCCGGGGAGCTGTTTTTT.

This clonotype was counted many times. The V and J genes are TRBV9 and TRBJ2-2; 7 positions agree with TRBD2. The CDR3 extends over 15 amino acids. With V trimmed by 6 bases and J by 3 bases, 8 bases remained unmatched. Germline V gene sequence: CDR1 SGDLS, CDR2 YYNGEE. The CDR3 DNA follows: TGTGCCAGCATAATCGAGCGGGAACACACCGGGGAGCTGTTTTTT. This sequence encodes CASIIEREHTGELFF.

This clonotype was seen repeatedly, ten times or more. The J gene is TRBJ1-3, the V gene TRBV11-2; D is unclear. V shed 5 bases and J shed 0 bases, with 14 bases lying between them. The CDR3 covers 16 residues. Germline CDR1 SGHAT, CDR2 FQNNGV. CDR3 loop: CASSPPGSFSGNTIYF. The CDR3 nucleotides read TGTGCCAGCAGCCCCCCCGGGAGTTTCTCTGGAAACACCATATATTTT.

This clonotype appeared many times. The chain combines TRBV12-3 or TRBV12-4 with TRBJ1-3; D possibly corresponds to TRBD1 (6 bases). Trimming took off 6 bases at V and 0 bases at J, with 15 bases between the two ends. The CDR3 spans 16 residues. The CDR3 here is CASREGQTGSGNTIYF. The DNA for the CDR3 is TGTGCCAGCAGAGAAGGACAGACCGGCTCTGGAAACACCATATATTTT.

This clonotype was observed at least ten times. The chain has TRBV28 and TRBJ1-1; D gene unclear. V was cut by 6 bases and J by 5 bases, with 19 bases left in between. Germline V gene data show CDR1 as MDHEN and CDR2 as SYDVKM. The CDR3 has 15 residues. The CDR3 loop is CASRLDSVGRTEAFF. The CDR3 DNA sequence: TGTGCCAGCAGGTTAGACTCGGTGGGAAGAACTGAAGCTTTCTTT. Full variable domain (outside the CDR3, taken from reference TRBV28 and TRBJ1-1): DVKVTQSSRYLVKRTGEKVFLECVQDMDHENMFWYRQDPGLGLRLIYFSYDVKMKEKGDIPEGYSVSREKKERFSLILESASTNQTSMYLCASRLDSVGRTEAFFGQGTRLTVV.

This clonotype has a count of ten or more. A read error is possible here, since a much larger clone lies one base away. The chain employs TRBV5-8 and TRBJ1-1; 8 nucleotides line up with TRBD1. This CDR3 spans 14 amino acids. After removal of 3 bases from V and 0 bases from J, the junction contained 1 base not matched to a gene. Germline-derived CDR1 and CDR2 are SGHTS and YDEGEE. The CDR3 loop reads CASSWTGMNTEAFF. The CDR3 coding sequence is TGTGCCAGCAGCTGGACAGGGATGAACACTGAAGCTTTCTTT.

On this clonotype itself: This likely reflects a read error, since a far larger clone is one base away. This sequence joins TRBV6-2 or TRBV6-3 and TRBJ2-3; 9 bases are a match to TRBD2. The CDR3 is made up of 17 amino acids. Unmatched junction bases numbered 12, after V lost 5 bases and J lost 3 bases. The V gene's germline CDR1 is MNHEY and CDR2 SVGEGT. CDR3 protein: CASSGAVASGITDTQYF. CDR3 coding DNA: TGTGCCAGCAGTGGAGCGGTGGCTAGCGGGATTACAGATACGCAGTATTTT.

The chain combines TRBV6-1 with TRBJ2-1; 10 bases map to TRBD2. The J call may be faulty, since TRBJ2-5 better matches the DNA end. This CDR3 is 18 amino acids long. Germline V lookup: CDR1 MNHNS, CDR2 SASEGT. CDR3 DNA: TGTGCCAGCAGTCTTCAACTAGCGGGGTTTAAAGTATTGGAGACCCAGTACTTC. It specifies CASSLQLAGFKVLETQYF.

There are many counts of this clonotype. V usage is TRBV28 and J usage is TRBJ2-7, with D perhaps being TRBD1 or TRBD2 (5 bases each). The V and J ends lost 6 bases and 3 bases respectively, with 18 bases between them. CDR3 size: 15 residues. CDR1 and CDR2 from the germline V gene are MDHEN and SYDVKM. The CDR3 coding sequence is TGTGCCAGCAGGGAGACCGGGACCTCGGTCTACGAGCAGTACTTC. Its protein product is CASRETGTSVYEQYF.

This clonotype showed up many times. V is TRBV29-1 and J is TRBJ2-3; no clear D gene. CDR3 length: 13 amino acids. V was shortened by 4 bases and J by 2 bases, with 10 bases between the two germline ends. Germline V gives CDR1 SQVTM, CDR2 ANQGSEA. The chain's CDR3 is CSVGLGNTDTQYF. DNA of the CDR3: TGCAGCGTTGGATTAGGGAACACAGATACGCAGTATTTT.

CDR3 DNA sequence: TGTGCCAGCAGTTCGACAGCCGGCACAGATACGCAGTATTTT. Its protein product is CASSSTAGTDTQYF. The chain joins TRBV12-3 or TRBV12-4 to TRBJ2-3; TRBD1 is a possible D gene (5 bases). The CDR3 covers 14 residues. V shed 4 bases and J shed 1 base, with 9 bases lying between them.

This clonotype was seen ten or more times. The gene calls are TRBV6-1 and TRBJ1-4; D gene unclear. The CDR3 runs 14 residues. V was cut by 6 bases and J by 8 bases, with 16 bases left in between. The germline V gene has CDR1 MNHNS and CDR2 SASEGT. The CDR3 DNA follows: TGTGCCAGCAGCCCTGGTCGGTATGAAGAAAAACTGTTTTTT. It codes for CASSPGRYEEKLFF.

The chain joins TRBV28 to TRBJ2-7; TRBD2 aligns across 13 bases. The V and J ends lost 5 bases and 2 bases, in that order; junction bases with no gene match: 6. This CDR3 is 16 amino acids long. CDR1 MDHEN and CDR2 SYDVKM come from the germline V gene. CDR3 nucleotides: TGTGCCAGCAGTCGAACAACTAGCGGGAGGGCCTACGAGCAGTACTTC. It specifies CASSRTTSGRAYEQYF.

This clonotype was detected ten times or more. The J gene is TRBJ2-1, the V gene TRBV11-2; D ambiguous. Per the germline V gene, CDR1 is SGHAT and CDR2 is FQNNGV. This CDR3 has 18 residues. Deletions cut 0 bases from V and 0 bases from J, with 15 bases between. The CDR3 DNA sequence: TGTGCCAGCAGCTTAGATGGAGTTGAGCGAGACTCCTACAATGAGCAGTTCTTC. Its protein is CASSLDGVERDSYNEQFF.

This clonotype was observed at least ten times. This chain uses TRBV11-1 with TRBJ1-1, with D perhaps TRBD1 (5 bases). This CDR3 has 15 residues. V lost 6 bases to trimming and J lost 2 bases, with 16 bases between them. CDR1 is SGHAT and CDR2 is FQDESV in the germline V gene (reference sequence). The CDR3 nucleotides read TGTGCCAGCAGGAGACAAGGGGCAGCTAACACTGAAGCTTTCTTT. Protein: CASRRQGAANTEAFF.

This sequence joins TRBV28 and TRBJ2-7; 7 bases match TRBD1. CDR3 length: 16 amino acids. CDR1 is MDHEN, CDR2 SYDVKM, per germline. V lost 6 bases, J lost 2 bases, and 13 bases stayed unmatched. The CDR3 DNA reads TGTGCCAGCAGAGACAGGGTTTCAGCCCAAACCTACGAGCAGTACTTC. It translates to CASRDRVSAQTYEQYF.

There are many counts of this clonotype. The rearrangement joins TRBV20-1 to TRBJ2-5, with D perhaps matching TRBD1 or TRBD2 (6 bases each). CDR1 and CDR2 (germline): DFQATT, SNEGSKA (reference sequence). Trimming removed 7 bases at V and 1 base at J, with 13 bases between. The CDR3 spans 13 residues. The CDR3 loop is CSVITGAQETQYF. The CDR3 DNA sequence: TGCAGTGTTATAACGGGGGCCCAAGAGACCCAGTACTTC.